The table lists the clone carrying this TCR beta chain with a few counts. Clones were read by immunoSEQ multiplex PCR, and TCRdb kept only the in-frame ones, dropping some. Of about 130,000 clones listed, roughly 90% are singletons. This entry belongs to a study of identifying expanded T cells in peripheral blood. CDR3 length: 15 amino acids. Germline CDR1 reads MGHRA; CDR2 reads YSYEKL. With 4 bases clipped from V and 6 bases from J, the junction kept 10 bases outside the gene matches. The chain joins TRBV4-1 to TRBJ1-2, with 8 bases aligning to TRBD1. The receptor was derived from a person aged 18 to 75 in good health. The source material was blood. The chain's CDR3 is CASSPRDRRDDGYTF. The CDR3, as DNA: TGCGCCAGCAGCCCCCGGGACAGGAGAGATGATGGCTACACCTTC.